The 19 T cell receptor beta chains below come from one sample, sequenced in a study of blood T cell repertoires in COVID-19. TCRdb's table, derived via immunoSEQ multiplex PCR, lists solely in-frame clones and lacks some. This sample has 55,000 to 75,000 clones, with roughly 78% found just once. The sequencing sample was made of peripheral blood. The receptors were sampled from a human donor in a cohort sampled during active COVID-19.

V gene TRBV18 combines with J gene TRBJ1-1; TRBD1 agrees at 10 bases. Germline CDR1 and CDR2: KGHSH and LQKENI. The trim removed 3 bases at V and 3 bases at J, leaving 7 bases unmatched. The CDR3 sequence is 16 residues long. CDR3 protein: CASSPRQGAGDTEAFF. The CDR3 DNA reads as TGTGCCAGCTCACCCAGACAGGGGGCCGGAGACACTGAAGCTTTCTTT.

V usage is TRBV3-1 (or the pseudogene TRBV3-2) and J usage is TRBJ1-2; 7 bases map to TRBD1. Looked up from germline, CDR1 is LGHDT and CDR2 is YNNKEL (reference sequence). V was pared by 4 bases and J by 5 bases, with 4 bases of the junction left unmatched. The CDR3 is 13 residues long. The CDR3, as DNA: TGTGCCAGCAGCCCCGGACAGGAATATGGCTACACCTTC. This encodes CASSPGQEYGYTF.

The rearrangement links TRBV28 to TRBJ2-1; TRBD2 aligns across 9 bases. This CDR3 comprises 13 residues. The V gene end was trimmed by 6 bases and the J gene end by 9 bases; junction bases not matched to a gene: 6. In germline, CDR1 is MDHEN, CDR2 SYDVKM. CDR3 coding DNA: TGTGCCAGCAGGGCTAGCGGGGCCATTGAGCAGTTCTTC. Its protein product is CASRASGAIEQFF.

The chain employs TRBV28 and TRBJ1-5, with 10 bases lining up with TRBD1. The germline V gene encodes CDR1 MDHEN and CDR2 SYDVKM. Unmatched junction bases numbered 4, after V lost 6 bases and J lost 5 bases. The CDR3 loop spans 14 amino acids. This CDR3 reads CASRGTGDDQPQHF. CDR3 DNA sequence: TGTGCCAGCAGGGGGACAGGGGACGATCAGCCCCAGCATTTT. Filled out from reference TRBV28 and TRBJ1-5, the complete variable domain reads DVKVTQSSRYLVKRTGEKVFLECVQDMDHENMFWYRQDPGLGLRLIYFSYDVKMKEKGDIPEGYSVSREKKERFSLILESASTNQTSMYLCASRGTGDDQPQHFGDGTRLSIL.

The CDR3: CASSGLATYEQYF. CDR3 coding DNA: TGTGCCAGCAGCGGACTAGCCACCTACGAGCAGTACTTC. V is TRBV7-6 and J is TRBJ2-7; 8 nucleotides align to TRBD2. The junction had 2 bases not matched to a gene; V was cut back by 5 bases and J by 2 bases. Germline V gene sequence: CDR1 SGHVS, CDR2 FNYEAQ. This CDR3 is 13 amino acids long.

The rearrangement uses TRBV30 and TRBJ2-7, with 8 bases fitting TRBD1. Trimming at V came to 5 bases and at J to 3 bases, leaving 3 bases not matched to a gene. The CDR3 has 12 amino acids. Looked up from germline, CDR1 is GTSNPN and CDR2 is SVGIG (reference sequence). CDR3 nucleotides: TGTGCCTGGGGACAGGGTAACTACGAGCAGTACTTC. Protein: CAWGQGNYEQYF.

J is TRBJ1-2 and V is TRBV21-1; the D call TRBD1 from the table was never checked on the DNA. TRBV21-1 is labeled a pseudogene. The CDR3 is made up of 17 amino acids. The CDR3 sequence: CASSKANERGYNYGYTF. CDR3 nucleotides: TGTGCCAGCAGCAAAGCGAACGAGAGGGGGTATAACTATGGCTACACCTTC.

The chain uses TRBV10-3 and TRBJ2-5, with D possibly TRBD2 on 7 matching bases. CDR1 is ENHRY and CDR2 is SYGVKD in the germline V gene. V lost 10 bases to trimming and J lost 5 bases, with 17 bases between them. This CDR3 has 13 amino acids. CDR3: CASGRGGQETQYF. The CDR3 nucleotides are TGTGCCAGCGGTAGGGGGGGCCAGGAGACCCAGTACTTC.

The CDR3 DNA reads as TGTGCCACCAGTGACCCCGGGGCTAGCGCGTACGAGCAGTACTTC. Its protein product is CATSDPGASAYEQYF. This rearrangement joins TRBV24-1 to TRBJ2-7; possibly TRBD2 for D (6 bases). V was trimmed by 4 bases and J by 4 bases, leaving 16 bases between them. CDR1 is KGHDR and CDR2 is SFDVKD in the germline V gene. The CDR3 loop spans 15 amino acids.

The V and J genes are TRBV6-6 and TRBJ2-6; the D is unclear. Germline CDR1 is MNHNY and CDR2 is SVGAGI (reference sequence). V was shortened by 3 bases and J by 4 bases, with 4 bases between the two germline ends. The CDR3 sequence is 13 residues long. The CDR3 region has the DNA TGTGCCAGCAGTTATGAGGGGGCCAACGTCCTGACTTTC. It codes for CASSYEGANVLTF.

V and J are TRBV11-3 and TRBJ2-2; weak D call: TRBD1 (6 bases). The germline V gene encodes CDR1 SGHNT and CDR2 YENEEA. With 1 base removed from V and 1 base from J, the gap between germline ends came to 10 bases. The CDR3 is made up of 16 amino acids. The CDR3 sequence: CASSLVKGQNTGELFF. Written as DNA, the CDR3 is TGTGCCAGCAGCTTAGTGAAGGGACAGAACACCGGGGAGCTGTTTTTT. Full variable domain (remainder filled in from reference TRBV11-3 and TRBJ2-2): EAGVVQSPRYKIIEKKQPVAFWCNPISGHNTLYWYLQNLGQGPELLIRYENEEAVDDSQLPKDRFSAERLKGVDSTLKIQPAELGDSAVYLCASSLVKGQNTGELFFGEGSRLTVL.

This clone showed up many times. J is TRBJ2-7 and V is TRBV29-1, with 9 bases matching TRBD2. The ends lost 0 bases at V and 2 bases at J; junction bases unmatched: 8. The germline V gene encodes CDR1 SQVTM and CDR2 ANQGSEA. CDR3 length: 16 residues. CDR3 coding DNA: TGCAGCGTTGAAGAAGGGACCCTAGCGGGAACCTACGAGCAGTACTTC. Its translation: CSVEEGTLAGTYEQYF.

This chain links TRBV7-2 with TRBJ2-5; weak D call: TRBD2 (6 bases). Germline CDR1 SGHTA, CDR2 FQGNSA. The CDR3 runs 13 residues. V was shortened by 7 bases and J by 5 bases, with 14 bases between the two germline ends. The CDR3 sequence: CASIPVRGETQYF. CDR3 DNA sequence: TGTGCCAGCATCCCGGTCCGGGGGGAGACCCAGTACTTC.

This sequence joins TRBV7-2 and TRBJ2-1; TRBD2 matches at 9 bases. The CDR3 covers 16 residues. Germline trimming cut 4 bases from V and 4 bases from J; bases unmatched to any gene: 8. In germline, CDR1 is SGHTA, CDR2 FQGNSA. CDR3 protein: CASSSRGAGGYNEQFF. CDR3 sequence (DNA): TGTGCCAGCAGCTCTAGGGGAGCGGGGGGTTACAATGAGCAGTTCTTC. Supplemented by reference TRBV7-2 and TRBJ2-1, the full variable domain reads GAGVSQSPSNKVTEKGKDVELRCDPISGHTALYWYRQSLGQGLEFLIYFQGNSAPDKSGLPSDRFSAERTGGSVSTLTIQRTQQEDSAVYLCASSSRGAGGYNEQFFGPGTRLTVL.

The chain couples TRBV18 to TRBJ2-7, with TRBD2 as a possible D gene (5 bases). The length of the CDR3 is 15 residues. V lost 2 bases, J lost 4 bases, and 15 bases lay in between. CDR1 and CDR2 (germline): KGHSH, LQKENI. The CDR3 protein is CASSPGQERIYEQYF. CDR3 sequence (DNA): TGTGCCAGCTCACCAGGGCAGGAGCGGATTTACGAGCAGTACTTC.

The CDR3 here is CASSLRVNQPQHF. The CDR3 DNA is TGTGCCAGCAGTTTACGGGTCAATCAGCCCCAGCATTTT. The V gene is TRBV27, the J gene TRBJ1-5; D ambiguous. V lost 2 bases and J lost 3, with 5 bases in between. Germline V lookup: CDR1 MNHEY, CDR2 SMNVEV (reference sequence). The CDR3 loop spans 13 amino acids.

The chain couples TRBV7-2 to TRBJ1-2; 12 nucleotides agree with TRBD1. V lost 8 bases, J lost 4 bases, and 5 bases stayed unmatched. The CDR3 totals 14 residues. Germline V gene sequence: CDR1 SGHTA, CDR2 FQGNSA. CDR3 nucleotides: TGTGCCAGCTTGGGACAGGGGGCGGGCTATGGCTACACCTTC. This sequence encodes CASLGQGAGYGYTF.

V gene TRBV2 combines with J gene TRBJ2-7, with 9 bases that match TRBD1. The CDR3 runs to 15 residues. The V and J ends lost 3 bases and 6 bases, in that order; junction bases with no gene match: 9. The germline V gene encodes CDR1 SNHLY and CDR2 FYNNEI. CDR3 DNA: TGTGCCAGCAGTGATTCGACAGGGGGAAGCATCGAGCAGTACTTC. Translating it yields CASSDSTGGSIEQYF.

The chain has TRBV7-8 and TRBJ2-2; 8 positions match TRBD1. In germline, CDR1 is SGHVS, CDR2 FQNEAQ. Trimming removed 5 bases from V and 7 bases from J; junction bases left unmatched: 12. The CDR3 consists of 16 residues. The CDR3 loop is CASSPRTGRGVGELFF. The DNA of the CDR3 is TGTGCCAGCAGCCCACGGACAGGGCGAGGGGTCGGGGAGCTGTTTTTT. The whole variable domain, filled in from reference TRBV7-8 and TRBJ2-2, reads GAGVSQSPRYKVAKRGQDVALRCDPISGHVSLFWYQQALGQGPEFLTYFQNEAQLDKSGLPSDRFFAERPEGSVSTLKIQRTQQEDSAVYLCASSPRTGRGVGELFFGEGSRLTVL.